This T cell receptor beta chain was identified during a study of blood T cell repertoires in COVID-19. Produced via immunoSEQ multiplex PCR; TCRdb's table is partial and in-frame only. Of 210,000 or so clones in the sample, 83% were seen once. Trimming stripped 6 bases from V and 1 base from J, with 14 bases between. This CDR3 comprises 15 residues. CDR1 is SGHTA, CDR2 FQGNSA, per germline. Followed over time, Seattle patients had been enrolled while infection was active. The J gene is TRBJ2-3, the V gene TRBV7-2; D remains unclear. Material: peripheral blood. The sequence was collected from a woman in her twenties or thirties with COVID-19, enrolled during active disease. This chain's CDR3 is CASSPITPRTDTQYF. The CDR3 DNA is TGTGCCAGCAGTCCTATAACGCCTCGCACAGATACGCAGTATTTT.